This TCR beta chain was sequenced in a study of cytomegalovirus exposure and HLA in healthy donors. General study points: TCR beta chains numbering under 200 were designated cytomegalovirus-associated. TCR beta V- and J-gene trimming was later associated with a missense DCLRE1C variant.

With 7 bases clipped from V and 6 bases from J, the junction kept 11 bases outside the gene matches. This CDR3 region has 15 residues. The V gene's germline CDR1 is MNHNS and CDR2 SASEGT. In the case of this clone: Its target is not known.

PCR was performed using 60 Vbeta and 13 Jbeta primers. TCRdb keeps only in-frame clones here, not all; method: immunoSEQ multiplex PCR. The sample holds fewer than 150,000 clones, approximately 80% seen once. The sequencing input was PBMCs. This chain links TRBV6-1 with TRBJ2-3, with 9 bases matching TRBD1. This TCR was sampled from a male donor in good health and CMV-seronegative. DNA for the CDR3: TGTGCCAGCACCCGGGGGGACAGGGTTACGGATACGCAGTATTTT. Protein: CASTRGDRVTDTQYF.